This T cell receptor beta chain was captured in a study of OX40 agonist ivuxolimab in advanced cancers. Sequencing used immunoSEQ multiplex PCR; TCRdb keeps in-frame clones, though not all of them. The table lists around 23,000 clones, about 79% of them singletons, with approximately 30% in the top ten. The V end was cut by 5 bases, the J end by 0 bases, with 11 bases between. Germline V gene sequence: CDR1 SGHTA, CDR2 FQGNSA. The CDR3 extends over 15 amino acids. The chain joins TRBV7-2 to TRBJ1-5, with D unclear. This sequence was found in an adult with an advanced solid tumor such as melanoma, head and neck, liver or kidney cancer. The material sequenced was CD4+ or CD8+ T cells sorted from blood, taken in a trial of the OX40 agonist ivuxolimab. CDR3 sequence: CASSILDGSNQPQHF. DNA for the CDR3: TGTGCCAGCAGCATTCTGGACGGTAGCAATCAGCCCCAGCATTTT.